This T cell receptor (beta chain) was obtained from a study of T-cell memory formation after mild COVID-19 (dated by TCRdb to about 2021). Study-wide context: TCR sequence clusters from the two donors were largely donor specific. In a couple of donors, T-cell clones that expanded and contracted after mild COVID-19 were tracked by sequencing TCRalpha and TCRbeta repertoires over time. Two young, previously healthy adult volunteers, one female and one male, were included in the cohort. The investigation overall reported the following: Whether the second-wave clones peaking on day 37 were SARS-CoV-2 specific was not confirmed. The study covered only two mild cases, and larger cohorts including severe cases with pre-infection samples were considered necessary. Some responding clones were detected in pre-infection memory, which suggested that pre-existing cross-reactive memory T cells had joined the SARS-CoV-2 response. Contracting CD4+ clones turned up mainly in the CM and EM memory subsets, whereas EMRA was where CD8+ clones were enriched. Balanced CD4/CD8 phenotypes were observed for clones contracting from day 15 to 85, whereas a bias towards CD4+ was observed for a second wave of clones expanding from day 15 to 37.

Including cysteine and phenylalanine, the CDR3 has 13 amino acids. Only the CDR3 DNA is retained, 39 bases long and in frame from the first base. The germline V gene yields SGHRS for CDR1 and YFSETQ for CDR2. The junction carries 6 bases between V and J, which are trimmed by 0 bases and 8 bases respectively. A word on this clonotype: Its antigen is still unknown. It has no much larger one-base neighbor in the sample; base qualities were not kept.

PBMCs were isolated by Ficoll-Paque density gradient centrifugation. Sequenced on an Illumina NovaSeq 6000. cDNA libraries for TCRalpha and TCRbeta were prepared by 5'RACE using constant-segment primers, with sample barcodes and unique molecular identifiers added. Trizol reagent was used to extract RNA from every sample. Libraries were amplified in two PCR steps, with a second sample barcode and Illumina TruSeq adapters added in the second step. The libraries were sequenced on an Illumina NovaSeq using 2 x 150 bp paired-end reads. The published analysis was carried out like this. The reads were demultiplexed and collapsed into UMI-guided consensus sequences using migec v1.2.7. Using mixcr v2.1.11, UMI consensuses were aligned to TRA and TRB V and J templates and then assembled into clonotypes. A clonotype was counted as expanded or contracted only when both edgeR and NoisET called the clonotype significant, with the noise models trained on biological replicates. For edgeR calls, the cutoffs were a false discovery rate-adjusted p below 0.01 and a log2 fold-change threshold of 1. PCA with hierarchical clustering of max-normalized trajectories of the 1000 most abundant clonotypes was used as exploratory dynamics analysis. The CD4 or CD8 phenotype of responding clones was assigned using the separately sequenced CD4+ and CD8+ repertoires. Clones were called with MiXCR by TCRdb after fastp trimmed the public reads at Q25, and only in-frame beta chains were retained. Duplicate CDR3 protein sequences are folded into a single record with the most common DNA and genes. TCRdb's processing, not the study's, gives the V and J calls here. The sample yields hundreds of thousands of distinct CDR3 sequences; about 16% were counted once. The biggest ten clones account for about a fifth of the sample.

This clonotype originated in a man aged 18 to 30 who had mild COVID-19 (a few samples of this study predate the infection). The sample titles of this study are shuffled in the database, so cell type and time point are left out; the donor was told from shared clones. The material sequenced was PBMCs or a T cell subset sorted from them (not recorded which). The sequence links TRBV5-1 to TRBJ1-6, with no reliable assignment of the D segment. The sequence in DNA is TGCGCCAGCAGCTTGGTGGGCGATTCACCCCTCCACTTT. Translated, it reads CASSLVGDSPLHF. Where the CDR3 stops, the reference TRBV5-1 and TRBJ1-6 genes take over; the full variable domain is KAGVTQTPRYLIKTRGQQVTLSCSPISGHRSVSWYQQTPGQGLQFLFEYFSETQRNKGNFPGRFSGRQFSNSRSEMNVSTLELGDSALYLCASSLVGDSPLHFGNGTRLTVT.